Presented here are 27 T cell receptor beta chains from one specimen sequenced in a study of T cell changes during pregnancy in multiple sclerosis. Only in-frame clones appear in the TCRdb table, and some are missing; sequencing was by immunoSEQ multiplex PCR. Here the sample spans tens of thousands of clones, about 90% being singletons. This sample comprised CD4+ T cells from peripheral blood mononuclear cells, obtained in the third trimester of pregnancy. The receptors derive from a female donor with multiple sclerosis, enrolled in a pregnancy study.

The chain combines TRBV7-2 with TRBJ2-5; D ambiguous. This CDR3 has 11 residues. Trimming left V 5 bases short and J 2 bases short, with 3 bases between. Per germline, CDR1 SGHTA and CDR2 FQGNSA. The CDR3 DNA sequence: TGTGCCAGCAGCCTACAAGAGACCCAGTACTTC. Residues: CASSLQETQYF.

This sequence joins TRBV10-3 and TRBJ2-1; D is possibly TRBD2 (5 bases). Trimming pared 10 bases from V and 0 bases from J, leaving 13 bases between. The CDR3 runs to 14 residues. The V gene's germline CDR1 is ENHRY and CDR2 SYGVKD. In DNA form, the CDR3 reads TGTGCCACTCGATCGGGAACCTCCTACAATGAGCAGTTCTTC. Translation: CATRSGTSYNEQFF.

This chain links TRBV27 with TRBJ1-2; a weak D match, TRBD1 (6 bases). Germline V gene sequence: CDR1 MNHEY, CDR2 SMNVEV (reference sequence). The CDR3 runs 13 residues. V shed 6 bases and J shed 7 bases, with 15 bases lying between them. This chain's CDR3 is CASRTQGLSGYTF. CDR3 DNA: TGTGCCAGCAGGACACAGGGTCTCAGTGGCTACACCTTC.

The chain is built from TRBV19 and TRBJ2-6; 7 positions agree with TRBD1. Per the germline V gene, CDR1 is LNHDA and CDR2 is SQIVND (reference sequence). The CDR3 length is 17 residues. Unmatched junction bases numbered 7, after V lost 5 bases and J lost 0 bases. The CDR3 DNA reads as TGTGCCAGTAGTGGGGGACAGAGCATCTCTGGGGCCAACGTCCTGACTTTC. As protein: CASSGGQSISGANVLTF.

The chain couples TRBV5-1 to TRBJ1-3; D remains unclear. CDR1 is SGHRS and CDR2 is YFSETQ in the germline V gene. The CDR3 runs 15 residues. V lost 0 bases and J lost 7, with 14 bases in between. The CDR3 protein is CASSLAPGLGNTIYF. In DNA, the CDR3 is TGCGCCAGCAGCTTGGCGCCCGGACTGGGGAACACCATATATTTT. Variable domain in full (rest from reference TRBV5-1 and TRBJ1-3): KAGVTQTPRYLIKTRGQQVTLSCSPISGHRSVSWYQQTPGQGLQFLFEYFSETQRNKGNFPGRFSGRQFSNSRSEMNVSTLELGDSALYLCASSLAPGLGNTIYFGEGSWLTVV.

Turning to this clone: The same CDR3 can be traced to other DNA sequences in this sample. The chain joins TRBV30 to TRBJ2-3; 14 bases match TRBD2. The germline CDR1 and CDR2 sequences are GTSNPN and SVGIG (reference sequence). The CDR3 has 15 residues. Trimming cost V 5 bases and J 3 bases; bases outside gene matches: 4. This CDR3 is CAWGGLAGVTDTQYF. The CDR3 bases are TGTGCCTGGGGGGGACTAGCGGGAGTAACAGATACGCAGTATTTT.

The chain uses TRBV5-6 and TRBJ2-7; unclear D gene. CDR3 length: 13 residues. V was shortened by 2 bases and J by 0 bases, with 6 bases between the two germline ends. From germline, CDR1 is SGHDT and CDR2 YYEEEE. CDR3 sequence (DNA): TGTGCCAGCAGCTTCCGACTCTCCTACGAGCAGTACTTC. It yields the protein CASSFRLSYEQYF.

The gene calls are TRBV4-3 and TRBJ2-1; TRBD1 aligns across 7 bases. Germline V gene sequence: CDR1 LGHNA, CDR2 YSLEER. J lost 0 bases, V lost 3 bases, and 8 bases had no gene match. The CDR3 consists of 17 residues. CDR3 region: CASSQETGAGSYNEQFF. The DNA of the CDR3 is TGCGCCAGCAGCCAGGAAACAGGGGCCGGCTCCTACAATGAGCAGTTCTTC.

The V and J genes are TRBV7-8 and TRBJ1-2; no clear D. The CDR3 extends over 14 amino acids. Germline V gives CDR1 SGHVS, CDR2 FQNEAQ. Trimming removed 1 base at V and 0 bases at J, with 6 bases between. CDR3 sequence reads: CASSLDRSNYGYTF. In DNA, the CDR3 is TGTGCCAGCAGCTTAGACAGATCTAACTATGGCTACACCTTC.

The CDR3 DNA reads as TGTGCCAGCAGCCTCAGGGGGACTAGCGGGGGACAAGAGACCCAGTACTTC. Protein: CASSLRGTSGGQETQYF. The chain employs TRBV11-3 and TRBJ2-5; 14 positions match TRBD2. Looked up from germline, CDR1 is SGHNT and CDR2 is YENEEA. This CDR3 is built from 17 residues. After removal of 5 bases from V and 2 bases from J, the junction contained 7 bases not matched to a gene.

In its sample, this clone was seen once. CDR3 region: CASSPTSGRASETQYF. DNA of the CDR3: TGTGCCAGCAGTCCTACTAGCGGGAGGGCCTCGGAGACCCAGTACTTC. The chain uses TRBV2 and TRBJ2-5; 13 bases match TRBD2. Germline CDR1 and CDR2: SNHLY and FYNNEI. V was clipped by 5 bases and J by 5 bases; unmatched bases: 8. CDR3 size: 16 residues.

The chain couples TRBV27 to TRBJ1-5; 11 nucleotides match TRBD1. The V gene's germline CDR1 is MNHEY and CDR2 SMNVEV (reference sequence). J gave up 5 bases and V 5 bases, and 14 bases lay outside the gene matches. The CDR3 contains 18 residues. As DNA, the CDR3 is TGTGCCAGCAGTGGATCCGGGACAGGGGGTGGTAAGTATCAGCCCCAGCATTTT. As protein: CASSGSGTGGGKYQPQHF.

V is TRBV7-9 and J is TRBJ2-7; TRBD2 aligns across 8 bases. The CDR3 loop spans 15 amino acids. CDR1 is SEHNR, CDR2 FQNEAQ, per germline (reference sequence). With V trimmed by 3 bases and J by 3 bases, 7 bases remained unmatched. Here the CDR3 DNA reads TGTGCCAGCAGCTTTATAGGCGGGGGGAACTACGAGCAGTACTTC. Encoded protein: CASSFIGGGNYEQYF. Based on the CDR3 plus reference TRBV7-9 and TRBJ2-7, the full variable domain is DTGVSQNPRHKITKRGQNVTFRCDPISEHNRLYWYRQTLGQGPEFLTYFQNEAQLEKSRLLSDRFSAERPKGSFSTLEIQRTEQGDSAMYLCASSFIGGGNYEQYFGPGTRLTVT.

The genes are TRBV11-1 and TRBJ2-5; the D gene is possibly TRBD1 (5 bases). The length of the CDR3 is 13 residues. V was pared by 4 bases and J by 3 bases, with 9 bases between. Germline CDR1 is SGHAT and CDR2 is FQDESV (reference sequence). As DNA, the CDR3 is TGTGCCAGCAGCTCGCCGACAGAAGAGACCCAGTACTTC. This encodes CASSSPTEETQYF.

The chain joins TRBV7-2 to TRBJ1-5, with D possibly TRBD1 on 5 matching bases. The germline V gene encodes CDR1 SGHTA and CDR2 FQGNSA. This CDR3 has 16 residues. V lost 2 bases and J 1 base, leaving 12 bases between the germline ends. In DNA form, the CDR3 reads TGTGCCAGCAGCTTAATGCAGGGTAGGAGCAATCAGCCCCAGCATTTT. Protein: CASSLMQGRSNQPQHF.

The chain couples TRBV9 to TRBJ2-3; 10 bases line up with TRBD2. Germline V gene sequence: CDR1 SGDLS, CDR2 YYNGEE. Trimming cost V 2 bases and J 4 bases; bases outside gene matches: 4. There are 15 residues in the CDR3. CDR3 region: CASSVGTSAPDTQYF. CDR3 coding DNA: TGTGCCAGCAGCGTCGGGACTAGCGCACCAGATACGCAGTATTTT. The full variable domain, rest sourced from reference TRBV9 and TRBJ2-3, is DSGVTQTPKHLITATGQRVTLRCSPRSGDLSVYWYQQSLDQGLQFLIQYYNGEERAKGNILERFSAQQFPDLHSELNLSSLELGDSALYFCASSVGTSAPDTQYFGPGTRLTVL.

In DNA, the CDR3 is TGTGCCAGCAGTTTATTTTCTGGGACTAGCGGAAACACCGGGGAGCTGTTTTTT. Amino acids: CASSLFSGTSGNTGELFF. This chain links TRBV28 with TRBJ2-2; 11 bases agree with TRBD2. The CDR3 has 18 residues. The V gene's germline CDR1 is MDHEN and CDR2 SYDVKM. Trimming at V came to 1 base and at J to 2 bases, leaving 6 bases not matched to a gene.

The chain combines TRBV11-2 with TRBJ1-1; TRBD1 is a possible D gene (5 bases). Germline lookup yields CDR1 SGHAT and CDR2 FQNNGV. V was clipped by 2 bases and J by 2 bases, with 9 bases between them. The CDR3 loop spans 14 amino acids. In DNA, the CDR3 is TGTGCCAGCAGCTTATGGGGGGGAAACACTGAAGCTTTCTTT. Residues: CASSLWGGNTEAFF.

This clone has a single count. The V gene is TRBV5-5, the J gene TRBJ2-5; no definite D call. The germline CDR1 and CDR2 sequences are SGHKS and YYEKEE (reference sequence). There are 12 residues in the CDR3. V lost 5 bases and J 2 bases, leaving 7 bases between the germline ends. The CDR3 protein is CASSMFQETQYF. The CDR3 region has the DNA TGTGCCAGCAGTATGTTTCAAGAGACCCAGTACTTC.

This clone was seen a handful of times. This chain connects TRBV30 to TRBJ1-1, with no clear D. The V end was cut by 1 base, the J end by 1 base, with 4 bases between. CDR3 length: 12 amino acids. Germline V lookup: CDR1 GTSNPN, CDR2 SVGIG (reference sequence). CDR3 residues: CAWSDGNTEAFF. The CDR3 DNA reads TGTGCCTGGAGTGACGGGAACACTGAAGCTTTCTTT.

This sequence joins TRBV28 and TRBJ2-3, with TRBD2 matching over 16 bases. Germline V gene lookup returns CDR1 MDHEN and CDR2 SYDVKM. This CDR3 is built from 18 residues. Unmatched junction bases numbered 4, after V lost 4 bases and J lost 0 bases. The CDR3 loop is CASSSPGLAGGSTDTQYF. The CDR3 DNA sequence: TGTGCCAGCAGTTCACCGGGACTAGCGGGAGGGAGCACAGATACGCAGTATTTT.

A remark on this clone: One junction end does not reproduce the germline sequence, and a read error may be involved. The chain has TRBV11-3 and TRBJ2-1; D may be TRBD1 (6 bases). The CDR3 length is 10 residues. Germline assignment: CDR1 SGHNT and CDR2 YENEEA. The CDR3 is CASSDPEGVF. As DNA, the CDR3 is TGTGCCAGCAGCGATCCAGAGGGGGTCTTC.

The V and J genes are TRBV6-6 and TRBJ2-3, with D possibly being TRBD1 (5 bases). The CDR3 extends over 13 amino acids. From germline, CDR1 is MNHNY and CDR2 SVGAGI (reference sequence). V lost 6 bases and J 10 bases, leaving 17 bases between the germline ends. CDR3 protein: CASSPGLSAAQYF. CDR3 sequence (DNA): TGTGCCAGCAGCCCAGGGCTCTCGGCTGCGCAGTATTTT.

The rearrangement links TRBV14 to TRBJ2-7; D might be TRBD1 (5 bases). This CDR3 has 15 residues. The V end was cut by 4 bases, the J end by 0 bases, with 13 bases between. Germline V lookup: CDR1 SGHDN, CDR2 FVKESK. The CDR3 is CASSPLTVSSYEQYF. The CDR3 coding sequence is TGTGCCAGCAGCCCCCTGACAGTGAGCTCCTACGAGCAGTACTTC.

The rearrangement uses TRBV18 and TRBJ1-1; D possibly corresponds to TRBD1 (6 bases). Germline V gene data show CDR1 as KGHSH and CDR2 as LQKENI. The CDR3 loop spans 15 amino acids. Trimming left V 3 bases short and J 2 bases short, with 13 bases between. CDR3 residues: CASSPLGQPNTEAFF. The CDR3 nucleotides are TGTGCCAGCTCACCCCTAGGACAGCCCAACACTGAAGCTTTCTTT.

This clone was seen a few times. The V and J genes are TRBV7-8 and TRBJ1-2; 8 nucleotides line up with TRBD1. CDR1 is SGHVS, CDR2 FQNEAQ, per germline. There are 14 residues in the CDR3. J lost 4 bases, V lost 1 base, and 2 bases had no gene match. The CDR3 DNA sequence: TGTGCCAGCAGCTTAGGACAGGGGACCTATGGCTACACCTTC. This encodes CASSLGQGTYGYTF.

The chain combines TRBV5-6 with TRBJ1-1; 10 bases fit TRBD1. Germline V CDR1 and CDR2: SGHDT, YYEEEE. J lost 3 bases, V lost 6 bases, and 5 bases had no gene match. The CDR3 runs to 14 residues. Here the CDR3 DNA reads TGTGCCAGCACCAGAGGACAGGGGGACACTGAAGCTTTCTTT. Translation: CASTRGQGDTEAFF.